The 9 T cell receptor beta chains below were found in one sample sequenced in a study of CD8+CD57+ T cells in acquired aplastic anemia. Profiles of TCR beta VDJ and CDR3 were generated from a genomic DNA template. TCRdb used MiXCR to reprocess the reads, holding one entry per CDR3 protein. The sample has approximately 270,000 distinct CDR3 sequences, approximately 56% seen once. The sequencing sample was made of sorted CD4+, CD8+, or CD8+CD57+ T cells (not recorded which) from PBMCs. The receptor set was obtained from a human donor with severe aplastic anemia or a healthy control (not recorded which).

The sample holds one count of this clonotype. This sequence joins TRBV9 and TRBJ2-5; tentative D call: TRBD1 (5 bases). The V end lost 0 bases, the J end lost 0 bases, and 15 bases lay between the germline ends. The CDR3 spans 17 residues. CDR1 SGDLS and CDR2 YYNGEE come from the germline V gene. As DNA, the CDR3 is TGTGCCAGCAGCGTAGTCCGACAGCCGCTTTACCAAGAGACCCAGTACTTC. Protein sequence: CASSVVRQPLYQETQYF.

This chain joins TRBV10-3 and TRBJ1-1; 8 bases are shared with TRBD1. After removal of 4 bases from V and 3 bases from J, the junction contained 16 bases not matched to a gene. Germline V gene data show CDR1 as ENHRY and CDR2 as SYGVKD. The CDR3 is made up of 18 amino acids. The CDR3, as DNA: TGTGCCATCAGTGCCAATAGGTTGCCCGGACAGGGTTACACTGAAGCTTTCTTT. It encodes CAISANRLPGQGYTEAFF.

This clonotype has only a few counts. J is TRBJ2-3 and V is TRBV30; D may correspond to TRBD1 or TRBD2 (5 bases each). Germline-derived CDR1 and CDR2 are GTSNPN and SVGIG (reference sequence). The CDR3 extends over 16 amino acids. Trimming cost V 0 bases and J 8 bases, with 21 bases left between them. The CDR3 DNA reads as TGTGCCTGGAGTGTACCCTCGGGACGGAAAGGTGGTACGCAGTATTTT. Protein: CAWSVPSGRKGGTQYF.

This chain links TRBV20-1 with TRBJ2-2; 9 bases agree with TRBD2. The V segment lost 3 bases and the J segment 6 bases; nucleotides outside the gene matches: 11. The CDR3 covers 16 residues. Germline V gene sequence: CDR1 DFQATT, CDR2 SNEGSKA (reference sequence). In DNA form, the CDR3 reads TGCAGTGCTAGGTCCATGGGCGGGGGGGCCCCCGGGGAGCTGTTTTTT. Protein: CSARSMGGGAPGELFF.

The CDR3 sequence: CASSSHSGTADTQYF. The CDR3 region has the DNA TGTGCCAGCAGCTCCCACAGCGGGACTGCAGATACGCAGTATTTT. The chain is built from TRBV9 and TRBJ2-3, with TRBD2 matching 7 bases. The germline V gene encodes CDR1 SGDLS and CDR2 YYNGEE. The J segment lost 4 bases and the V segment lost 4 bases, leaving 9 bases of the junction unmatched. The CDR3 runs 15 residues.

This clonotype has a single count. The chain uses TRBV24-1 and TRBJ2-2; the D gene is possibly TRBD2 (7 bases). With 0 bases removed from V and 11 bases from J, the gap between germline ends came to 15 bases. There are 15 residues in the CDR3. Germline V lookup: CDR1 KGHDR, CDR2 SFDVKD. This chain's CDR3 is CATSDLGRGPVELFF. CDR3 nucleotide sequence: TGTGCCACCAGTGATTTGGGGCGGGGGCCCGTCGAGCTGTTTTTT.

Note on this clonotype: The junction differs from germline at one of its ends, possibly a read error. The chain is built from TRBV20-1 and TRBJ2-2; D possibly corresponds to TRBD2 (6 bases). Per the germline V gene, CDR1 is DFQATT and CDR2 is SNEGSKA (reference sequence). The CDR3 spans 11 residues. The CDR3 loop reads CSARTHGGLFF. Written as DNA, the CDR3 is TGCAGTGCTAGAACCCACGGGGGGCTGTTTTTT.

To note about this clonotype: The junction and the germline gene differ at one end; a read error may be behind it. This chain uses TRBV9 with TRBJ2-3; D remains unclear. The V gene's germline CDR1 is SGDLS and CDR2 YYNGEE. CDR3 length: 12 residues. The CDR3, as DNA: TGCGCCAGCAGACCGGACGGAGATACGCAGTATTTT. This codes for CASRPDGDTQYF. Combining the CDR3 with reference TRBV9 and TRBJ2-3 gives the whole variable domain DSGVTQTPKHLITATGQRVTLRCSPRSGDLSVYWYQQSLDQGLQFLIQYYNGEERAKGNILERFSAQQFPDLHSELNLSSLELGDSALYFCASRPDGDTQYFGPGTRLTVL.

This clonotype was recorded many times. The chain recombines TRBV9 with TRBJ2-6; the D gene is possibly TRBD1 (5 bases). The V gene's germline CDR1 is SGDLS and CDR2 YYNGEE. V was shortened by 6 bases and J by 1 base, with 11 bases between the two germline ends. The CDR3 has 15 residues. This CDR3 is CASTLAGSGANVLTF. CDR3 sequence (DNA): TGTGCCAGCACTCTGGCAGGGTCTGGGGCCAACGTCCTGACTTTC. Using reference TRBV9 and TRBJ2-6 for the parts outside the CDR3, the full variable domain is DSGVTQTPKHLITATGQRVTLRCSPRSGDLSVYWYQQSLDQGLQFLIQYYNGEERAKGNILERFSAQQFPDLHSELNLSSLELGDSALYFCASTLAGSGANVLTFGAGSRLTVL.